A single sample gave rise to the 21 T cell receptor beta chains below, sequenced in a study of blood T cell repertoires in COVID-19. The method was immunoSEQ multiplex PCR; TCRdb's version includes in-frame clones alone and lacks a portion of them. The sample has 70,000 to 80,000 clones, roughly nine tenths seen once. Sequencing was performed on peripheral blood. The receptors stem from a man older than 75 in a cohort sampled during active COVID-19.

The chain joins TRBV7-9 to TRBJ1-1, with D unresolved. This CDR3 is 13 amino acids long. Germline V lookup: CDR1 SEHNR, CDR2 FQNEAQ (reference sequence). V dropped 4 bases and J dropped 4 bases, with 10 bases sitting between them. CDR3 residues: CASSSPEGTEAFF. In DNA, the CDR3 is TGTGCCAGCAGCTCCCCGGAGGGCACTGAAGCTTTCTTT.

The table lists this clone with a few counts. V and J are TRBV27 and TRBJ1-1; weak D call: TRBD1 (6 bases). V gave up 5 bases and J gave up 2 bases, with 15 bases separating them. The CDR3 length is 15 residues. CDR1 MNHEY and CDR2 SMNVEV come from the germline V gene (reference sequence). CDR3 DNA: TGTGCCAGCAGTGTAACAGGGTTCTCTAACACTGAAGCTTTCTTT. It specifies CASSVTGFSNTEAFF.

This sequence joins TRBV2 and TRBJ2-4; 8 bases match TRBD1. J lost 2 bases, V lost 2 bases, and 2 bases had no gene match. Germline V CDR1 and CDR2: SNHLY, FYNNEI. The CDR3 loop spans 15 amino acids. The CDR3 nucleotides read TGTGCCAGCAGTGAAAACAGGGGGACCAAAAACATTCAGTACTTC. Translated, it gives CASSENRGTKNIQYF.

This clone has a single count. This chain joins TRBV3-1 (or the pseudogene TRBV3-2) and TRBJ2-5, with D unclear. V shed 2 bases and J shed 3 bases, with 13 bases lying between them. This CDR3 has 15 residues. Germline CDR1 LGHDT, CDR2 YNNKEL (reference sequence). CDR3 sequence reads: CASSQFRAFEETQYF. DNA for the CDR3: TGTGCCAGCAGCCAATTCCGCGCTTTCGAAGAGACCCAGTACTTC.

The genes are TRBV5-4 and TRBJ2-7, with D possibly TRBD1 on 5 matching bases. This CDR3 region has 14 residues. V was shortened by 1 base and J by 4 bases, with 12 bases between the two germline ends. Germline CDR1 is SGHNT and CDR2 is YYREEE (reference sequence). The CDR3 loop reads CASSLTQGKYEQYF. The DNA of the CDR3 is TGTGCCAGCAGCTTGACGCAGGGCAAGTACGAGCAGTACTTC.

The V and J genes are TRBV3-1 (or the pseudogene TRBV3-2) and TRBJ2-3; TRBD2 aligns across 11 bases. CDR3 length equals 16 residues. Germline assignment: CDR1 LGHDT and CDR2 YNNKEL (reference sequence). V was clipped by 2 bases and J by 4 bases; unmatched bases: 5. The CDR3 protein is CASSQPSGGLADTQYF. CDR3 nucleotide sequence: TGTGCCAGCAGCCAACCTAGCGGGGGGCTGGCAGATACGCAGTATTTT.

This sequence joins TRBV3-1 (or the pseudogene TRBV3-2) and TRBJ1-2; maybe TRBD1 (5 bases). Looked up from germline, CDR1 is LGHDT and CDR2 is YNNKEL (reference sequence). CDR3 length: 14 amino acids. V was pared by 2 bases and J by 2 bases, with 9 bases between. This chain's CDR3 is CASSQFNRNYGYTF. Here the CDR3 DNA reads TGTGCCAGCAGCCAATTTAACAGGAACTATGGCTACACCTTC.

The chain employs TRBV27 and TRBJ1-1; no firm D call. The CDR3 runs 13 residues. The V end lost 8 bases, the J end lost 0 bases, and 10 bases lay between the germline ends. Germline V gives CDR1 MNHEY, CDR2 SMNVEV (reference sequence). CDR3 residues: CASVGGMNTEAFF. The CDR3 region has the DNA TGTGCCAGCGTGGGAGGGATGAACACTGAAGCTTTCTTT.

The gene calls are TRBV7-9 and TRBJ1-1; unclear D gene. The CDR3 has 12 amino acids. Per the germline V gene, CDR1 is SEHNR and CDR2 is FQNEAQ (reference sequence). V was cut by 5 bases and J by 3 bases, with 7 bases left in between. The chain's CDR3 is CASSLRYTEAFF. CDR3 DNA: TGTGCCAGCAGCCTACGATACACTGAAGCTTTCTTT.

The chain links TRBV14 to TRBJ1-2; tentative D call: TRBD1 (6 bases). CDR1 is SGHDN and CDR2 is FVKESK in the germline V gene. The CDR3 spans 15 residues. The V gene lost 2 bases and the J gene lost 0 bases, with 10 bases spanning the gap. The CDR3 spells CASSQIDRTNYGYTF. Here the CDR3 DNA reads TGTGCCAGCAGCCAAATCGACAGGACTAACTATGGCTACACCTTC.

The V call is TRBV5-5, the J call TRBJ1-1, with D hard to call. The CDR3 totals 13 residues. The V gene's germline CDR1 is SGHKS and CDR2 YYEKEE (reference sequence). With 4 bases removed from V and 4 bases from J, the gap between germline ends came to 11 bases. The DNA of the CDR3 is TGTGCCAGCAGCCCCCCCGGAGGCACTGAAGCTTTCTTT. Residues: CASSPPGGTEAFF.

The chain has TRBV12-5 and TRBJ2-3; 7 bases fit TRBD1. CDR3 length equals 15 residues. Looked up from germline, CDR1 is LGHNT and CDR2 is FRNRAP. J gave up 4 bases and V 1 base, and 5 bases lay outside the gene matches. This chain's CDR3 is CASGLERQGADTQYF. The CDR3 DNA reads as TGTGCTAGTGGTTTGGAGAGACAGGGAGCAGATACGCAGTATTTT. The full variable domain, rest sourced from reference TRBV12-5 and TRBJ2-3, is DARVTQTPRHKVTEMGQEVTMRCQPILGHNTVFWYRQTMMQGLELLAYFRNRAPLDDSGMPKDRFSAEMPDATLATLKIQPSEPRDSAVYFCASGLERQGADTQYFGPGTRLTVL.

The gene calls are TRBV18 and TRBJ1-2; 8 bases fit TRBD1. The V and J ends lost 5 bases and 7 bases, in that order; junction bases with no gene match: 6. CDR1 is KGHSH, CDR2 LQKENI, per germline. The length of the CDR3 is 13 residues. In DNA, the CDR3 is TGTGCCAGCTCAGGAACAGGGACAGGTGGCTACACCTTC. It codes for CASSGTGTGGYTF. The full variable domain, completed using reference TRBV18 and TRBJ1-2, is NAGVMQNPRHLVRRRGQEARLRCSPMKGHSHVYWYRQLPEEGLKFMVYLQKENIIDESGMPKERFSAEFPKEGPSILRIQQVVRGDSAAYFCASSGTGTGGYTFGSGTRLTVV.

CDR3 loop: CASSVRQGLNTEAFF. In nucleotides, the CDR3 is TGTGCCAGCAGTGTACGGCAGGGCCTGAACACTGAAGCTTTCTTT. The chain uses TRBV25-1 and TRBJ1-1, with D perhaps TRBD1 (5 bases). The CDR3 is 15 amino acids. Trimming took off 4 bases at V and 0 bases at J, with 12 bases between the two ends. Germline V gene lookup returns CDR1 MGHDK and CDR2 SYGVNS.

This chain uses TRBV7-2 with TRBJ1-1; D perhaps matches TRBD1 (5 bases). The germline V gene has CDR1 SGHTA and CDR2 FQGNSA. V was clipped by 4 bases and J by 4 bases, with 13 bases between them. The CDR3 runs to 14 residues. The CDR3: CASSSVLGVTEAFF. The CDR3, as DNA: TGTGCCAGCAGCTCCGTCTTAGGGGTCACTGAAGCTTTCTTT.

The chain combines TRBV11-2 with TRBJ2-3; 8 bases map to TRBD2. With 4 bases clipped from V and 5 bases from J, the junction kept 5 bases outside the gene matches. CDR3 size: 14 residues. Germline V CDR1 and CDR2: SGHAT, FQNNGV. This CDR3 reads CASSSGLGGDTQYF. CDR3 sequence (DNA): TGTGCCAGCAGCTCGGGACTAGGCGGAGATACGCAGTATTTT.

The chain employs TRBV24-1 and TRBJ2-3; D is uncertain. CDR3 size: 16 residues. V dropped 4 bases and J dropped 0 bases, with 13 bases sitting between them. Per germline, CDR1 KGHDR and CDR2 SFDVKD. CDR3: CATSDVLSDSTDTQYF. Here the CDR3 DNA reads TGTGCCACCAGTGACGTATTGAGCGACAGCACAGATACGCAGTATTTT.

This chain joins TRBV5-4 and TRBJ2-5; 7 nucleotides line up with TRBD2. Looked up from germline, CDR1 is SGHNT and CDR2 is YYREEE (reference sequence). There are 15 residues in the CDR3. The V gene end was trimmed by 5 bases and the J gene end by 3 bases; junction bases not matched to a gene: 10. The CDR3 is CASSLPSGAKETQYF. In DNA, the CDR3 is TGTGCCAGCAGTTTACCAAGCGGGGCAAAAGAGACCCAGTACTTC.

The count of this clone is one. The chain couples TRBV15 to TRBJ1-5, with TRBD1 matching over 8 bases. The CDR3 contains 15 residues. V lost 1 base, J lost 6 bases, and 5 bases stayed unmatched. Germline lookup yields CDR1 LNHNV and CDR2 YYDKDF (reference sequence). CDR3 nucleotide sequence: TGTGCCACCAGCAGAGTGGACAGGGTGATTCAGCCCCAGCATTTT. Its translation: CATSRVDRVIQPQHF.

This clone was counted a single time. The chain employs TRBV24-1 and TRBJ2-1, with 8 positions matching TRBD2. V was pared by 7 bases and J by 11 bases, with 6 bases of the junction left unmatched. Germline loops: CDR1 KGHDR, CDR2 SFDVKD. CDR3 size: 12 residues. In nucleotides, the CDR3 is TGTGCCACCAGGCAAACGGGAGGGAAGCAGTTCTTC. Protein: CATRQTGGKQFF.

The rearrangement uses TRBV5-6 and TRBJ2-3, with TRBD2 matching 8 bases. This CDR3 has 16 amino acids. The V gene's germline CDR1 is SGHDT and CDR2 YYEEEE. V was clipped by 6 bases and J by 3 bases; unmatched bases: 12. CDR3 protein: CASNLTPGGATDTQYF. The CDR3 region has the DNA TGTGCCAGCAACCTAACCCCCGGGGGGGCTACAGATACGCAGTATTTT. Looking up the rest from reference TRBV5-6 and TRBJ2-3 gives the full variable domain: DAGVTQSPTHLIKTRGQQVTLRCSPKSGHDTVSWYQQALGQGPQFIFQYYEEEERQRGNFPDRFSGHQFPNYSSELNVNALLLGDSALYLCASNLTPGGATDTQYFGPGTRLTVL.